This T cell receptor beta chain appears in the sequencing data of a study of blood T cell repertoires in COVID-19. Libraries were prepared by immunoSEQ multiplex PCR; TCRdb keeps only in-frame clonotypes and omits some of them. The sample yields 650,000 to 800,000 clones, more than 80% seen once. Trimming removed 0 bases from V and 4 bases from J, with 9 bases in between. This CDR3 is built from 14 residues. Looked up from germline, CDR1 is SEHNR and CDR2 is FQNEAQ (reference sequence). What was sequenced was peripheral blood. V is TRBV7-9 and J is TRBJ1-2; a possible D gene is TRBD1 (6 bases). The sequence came from a young woman with acute or convalescent COVID-19. The DNA for the CDR3 is TGTGCCAGCAGCTTAGCTTCAGGGGTCTATGGCTACACCTTC. Translated: CASSLASGVYGYTF.